These 29 T cell receptor beta chains came from one sample sequenced in a study of radiotherapy plus CTLA-4 blockade in lung cancer. TCRdb's copy holds only in-frame clones and misses some; the assay was immunoSEQ multiplex PCR. The table lists approximately 49,000 clones, 70% to 90% of them singletons. This sample comprised peripheral blood, obtained from a patient treated with radiotherapy plus ipilimumab. The source is a human donor with non-small cell lung cancer whose response to radiotherapy plus ipilimumab could not be evaluated.

The chain recombines TRBV11-2 with TRBJ2-2; TRBD2 matches 8 bases. Germline V gene sequence: CDR1 SGHAT, CDR2 FQNNGV. The CDR3 length is 16 residues. With 2 bases clipped from V and 3 bases from J, the junction kept 5 bases outside the gene matches. CDR3 in amino acids: CASSLSGRGDTGELFF. CDR3 nucleotide sequence: TGTGCCAGCAGCTTAAGCGGGAGAGGGGACACCGGGGAGCTGTTTTTT. The full variable domain, completed using reference TRBV11-2 and TRBJ2-2, is EAGVAQSPRYKIIEKRQSVAFWCNPISGHATLYWYQQILGQGPKLLIQFQNNGVVDDSQLPKDRFSAERLKGVDSTLKIQPAKLEDSAVYLCASSLSGRGDTGELFFGEGSRLTVL.

The genes are TRBV6-5 and TRBJ1-1; 8 positions match TRBD1. CDR1 is MNHEY, CDR2 SVGAGI, per germline. The CDR3 consists of 15 residues. Losses at the gene ends were 6 bases for V and 2 bases for J; bases not matched to a gene: 8. For the CDR3, the DNA is TGTGCCAGCAGACCGATGGACAGGGCTAACACTGAAGCTTTCTTT. Translated, it gives CASRPMDRANTEAFF.

The chain carries TRBV27 and TRBJ2-7, with 7 bases matching TRBD2. The CDR3 is 12 residues long. With V trimmed by 5 bases and J by 3 bases, 1 base remained unmatched. Germline CDR1 is MNHEY and CDR2 is SMNVEV (reference sequence). CDR3 coding DNA: TGTGCCAGCAGTGCGGGGGACTACGAGCAGTACTTC. Translation gives CASSAGDYEQYF.

The rearrangement uses TRBV2 and TRBJ2-2; TRBD2 matches at 10 bases. The CDR3 length is 15 residues. Germline V gene sequence: CDR1 SNHLY, CDR2 FYNNEI. V shed 8 bases and J 8 bases; nucleotides not matched to a gene: 11. CDR3 sequence reads: CASLDLAGVSGELFF. In DNA form, the CDR3 reads TGTGCCAGCCTCGATCTAGCGGGAGTGTCGGGGGAGCTGTTTTTT.

This chain uses TRBV29-1 with TRBJ1-2; a weak D match, TRBD1 (6 bases). V was shortened by 4 bases and J by 4 bases, with 7 bases between the two germline ends. CDR3 size: 11 residues. CDR1 is SQVTM and CDR2 is ANQGSEA in the germline V gene. The CDR3 DNA reads TGCAGCGTTGGGGACATCTATGGCTACACCTTC. This encodes CSVGDIYGYTF.

Details on this clone: The junction differs from germline at one of its ends, possibly a read error. The chain couples TRBV7-9 to TRBJ1-2, with a weak D call TRBD1 (5 bases). CDR3 length: 15 residues. CDR1 is SEHNR, CDR2 FQNEAQ, per germline (reference sequence). Written as DNA, the CDR3 is TGTGCCAGCAGCTTAGCAGGGGCCTCTGGCTATGGCCACACCTTC. It translates to CASSLAGASGYGHTF.

This rearrangement joins TRBV6-5 to TRBJ2-3, with 10 bases matching TRBD2. The V segment lost 7 bases and the J segment 1 base; nucleotides outside the gene matches: 2. CDR1 is MNHEY and CDR2 is SVGAGI in the germline V gene. CDR3 size: 14 residues. The CDR3 loop is CASTGTSGTDTQYF. As DNA, the CDR3 is TGTGCCAGCACCGGGACTAGCGGCACAGATACGCAGTATTTT.

CDR3 DNA: TGTGCCAGCGGATCCCGGGACAGGGGCTACGAGCAGTACTTC. Translation: CASGSRDRGYEQYF. This chain links TRBV27 with TRBJ2-7; 10 positions match TRBD1. The CDR3 runs to 14 residues. Trimming took 8 bases from V and 3 from J; bases not matched to a gene: 7. From germline, CDR1 is MNHEY and CDR2 SMNVEV (reference sequence).

J is TRBJ2-7 and V is TRBV28, with 10 bases fitting TRBD2. The trim removed 6 bases at V and 1 base at J, leaving 3 bases unmatched. From germline, CDR1 is MDHEN and CDR2 SYDVKM. The CDR3 loop spans 14 amino acids. CDR3 nucleotides: TGTGCCAGCAGAGGGACTAGCGAGTCCTACGAGCAGTACTTC. It encodes CASRGTSESYEQYF.

This clone was seen a single time. This sequence joins TRBV30 and TRBJ2-1, with 12 bases that match TRBD2. The CDR3 extends over 18 amino acids. Germline V gene data show CDR1 as GTSNPN and CDR2 as SVGIG (reference sequence). After removal of 1 base from V and 2 bases from J, the junction contained 9 bases not matched to a gene. This CDR3 is CAWSGGARTSGAYNEQFF. The CDR3 nucleotides read TGTGCCTGGAGTGGGGGCGCCCGGACTAGCGGGGCCTACAATGAGCAGTTCTTC.

This clone was detected a few times. The chain links TRBV28 to TRBJ1-1, with unresolved D. CDR1 and CDR2 from the germline V gene are MDHEN and SYDVKM. The CDR3 has 15 amino acids. V lost 6 bases to trimming and J lost 3 bases, with 17 bases between them. This CDR3 is CASSSPGGFYTEAFF. The DNA of the CDR3 is TGTGCCAGCAGCTCCCCAGGAGGGTTCTACACTGAAGCTTTCTTT.

The chain uses TRBV29-1 and TRBJ2-3; maybe TRBD1 (6 bases). CDR1 is SQVTM and CDR2 is ANQGSEA in the germline V gene. The CDR3 has 14 amino acids. Trimming removed 3 bases from V and 2 bases from J, with 12 bases in between. In DNA form, the CDR3 reads TGCAGCGTTGACTCCCTGGGGGCCACAGATACGCAGTATTTT. This encodes CSVDSLGATDTQYF.

This clone occurred once. This chain connects TRBV7-2 to TRBJ2-4, with 7 nucleotides matching TRBD2. V lost 1 base to trimming and J lost 8 bases; unmatched junction nucleotides: 8. The V gene's germline CDR1 is SGHTA and CDR2 FQGNSA. The CDR3 runs to 15 residues. The CDR3 here is CASSLDSGNGYIQYF. Here the CDR3 DNA reads TGTGCCAGCAGCTTAGACAGCGGGAATGGGTACATTCAGTACTTC.

The chain links TRBV28 to TRBJ1-5, with a possible D match to TRBD1 (6 bases). Germline CDR1 reads MDHEN; CDR2 reads SYDVKM. Trimming pared 1 base from V and 4 bases from J, leaving 17 bases between. CDR3 size: 17 residues. CDR3 sequence reads: CASSLSKPGVRNQPQHF. The DNA of the CDR3 is TGTGCCAGCAGTTTATCAAAGCCAGGGGTGAGGAATCAGCCCCAGCATTTT.

The chain combines TRBV19 with TRBJ1-5; D is possibly TRBD1 (5 bases). Per germline, CDR1 LNHDA and CDR2 SQIVND (reference sequence). This CDR3 has 15 residues. V lost 3 bases and J 0 bases, leaving 9 bases between the germline ends. Here the CDR3 reads CASSIRGNSNQPQHF. The DNA for the CDR3 is TGTGCCAGTAGTATTAGGGGCAATAGCAATCAGCCCCAGCATTTT.

This clone was detected only a few times. The chain combines TRBV5-6 with TRBJ1-1; TRBD1 aligns across 8 bases. Germline CDR1 is SGHDT and CDR2 is YYEEEE. With 4 bases clipped from V and 7 bases from J, the junction kept 9 bases outside the gene matches. The CDR3 has 14 amino acids. The CDR3 loop is CASSLPQGGGEAFF. CDR3 in DNA: TGTGCCAGCAGCCTACCACAGGGGGGTGGTGAAGCTTTCTTT.

This chain joins TRBV11-1 and TRBJ1-4, with 9 bases identical to TRBD1. There are 15 residues in the CDR3. With V trimmed by 4 bases and J by 6 bases, 6 bases remained unmatched. From germline, CDR1 is SGHAT and CDR2 FQDESV (reference sequence). This CDR3 is CASSSRTGEHEKLFF. CDR3 DNA: TGTGCCAGCAGCTCCAGGACAGGGGAGCATGAAAAACTGTTTTTT.

Comments on this clone: One junction end disagrees with the germline gene, perhaps due to a read error. The chain links TRBV5-4 to TRBJ1-1; tentative D call: TRBD1 (5 bases). Germline assignment: CDR1 SGHNT and CDR2 YYREEE (reference sequence). The CDR3 has 12 residues. DNA of the CDR3: TGTGCCAGCAGCTTGGGTTCCTCAGGGATTTATTTT. It codes for CASSLGSSGIYF.

The chain links TRBV9 to TRBJ2-5, with 10 bases aligning to TRBD2. V lost 0 bases to trimming and J lost 5 bases; unmatched junction nucleotides: 10. Germline CDR1 reads SGDLS; CDR2 reads YYNGEE. This CDR3 spans 17 amino acids. The CDR3 sequence: CASSVVGAGGPKETQYF. The CDR3 DNA sequence: TGTGCCAGCAGCGTAGTTGGAGCGGGAGGGCCTAAGGAGACCCAGTACTTC.

The V and J genes are TRBV5-3 and TRBJ2-7; 10 bases agree with TRBD1. TRBV5-3 is an ORF; its function is uncertain. The CDR3 is 16 residues long. Trimming removed 4 bases from V and 6 bases from J; junction bases left unmatched: 13. The CDR3 coding sequence is TGTGCCAGAAGCAAAGGCCGGGACAGGGGTCCCCTCGAGCAGTACTTC. Its translation: CARSKGRDRGPLEQYF.

As DNA, the CDR3 is TGTGCCAGCATGGAGACAGCGAACACTGAAGCTTTCTTT. It yields the protein CASMETANTEAFF. The gene calls are TRBV6-1 and TRBJ1-1, with a weak D call TRBD1 (5 bases). CDR1 is MNHNS and CDR2 is SASEGT in the germline V gene. The CDR3 has 13 residues. V was shortened by 7 bases and J by 1 base, with 10 bases between the two germline ends.

The chain uses TRBV28 and TRBJ1-2, with 10 bases lining up with TRBD1. Germline V gene sequence: CDR1 MDHEN, CDR2 SYDVKM. J gave up 4 bases and V 4 bases, and 6 bases lay outside the gene matches. The CDR3 length is 15 residues. The CDR3 region has the DNA TGTGCCAGCAGTTCCCGGACAGGGGGTTTCTATGGCTACACCTTC. It yields the protein CASSSRTGGFYGYTF.

By share of the sample, this clone is medium-sized (0.01 to 0.1%). The chain uses TRBV29-1 and TRBJ2-1; D gene unclear. Germline CDR1 SQVTM, CDR2 ANQGSEA. V was trimmed by 6 bases and J by 10 bases, leaving 7 bases between them. The CDR3 has 9 residues. The CDR3 spells CSVGEEQFF. DNA of the CDR3: TGCAGCGTCGGAGAGGAGCAGTTCTTC.

J is TRBJ2-7 and V is TRBV11-2; D is uncertain. CDR1 is SGHAT, CDR2 FQNNGV, per germline. The CDR3 loop spans 11 amino acids. The germline V and J ends were trimmed by 2 bases and 5 bases, with 4 bases remaining between them. CDR3 nucleotide sequence: TGTGCCAGCAGCTTACAGAACGAGCAGTACTTC. Its protein product is CASSLQNEQYF.

This chain uses TRBV18 with TRBJ1-2; unclear D gene. Germline V lookup: CDR1 KGHSH, CDR2 LQKENI. V lost 3 bases and J 4 bases, leaving 15 bases between the germline ends. CDR3 length: 15 residues. The CDR3 DNA is TGTGCCAGCTCACCTGACGCACTGTGGAGCTATGGCTACACCTTC. As protein: CASSPDALWSYGYTF.

The chain joins TRBV23-1 to TRBJ2-7, with 12 bases aligning to TRBD2. TRBV23-1 is an open reading frame whose function is uncertain. The CDR3 loop spans 17 amino acids. Losses at the gene ends were 2 bases for V and 2 bases for J; bases not matched to a gene: 7. CDR3 protein: CASSQPFPSGRAYEQYF. The CDR3 DNA is TGCGCCAGCAGTCAACCCTTTCCTAGCGGGAGGGCCTACGAGCAGTACTTC.

The chain has TRBV6-5 and TRBJ2-1; a possible D gene is TRBD2 (5 bases). Trimming left V 6 bases short and J 8 bases short, with 20 bases between. The CDR3 sequence is 15 residues long. Germline V gene sequence: CDR1 MNHEY, CDR2 SVGAGI. The CDR3 region is CASSPGLSMIDEQFF. Here the CDR3 DNA reads TGTGCCAGCAGCCCCGGACTTTCCATGATCGATGAGCAGTTCTTC.

This rearrangement joins TRBV11-2 to TRBJ2-5; 8 nucleotides line up with TRBD1. Losses at the gene ends were 1 base for V and 5 bases for J; bases not matched to a gene: 6. Germline lookup yields CDR1 SGHAT and CDR2 FQNNGV. The CDR3 length is 15 residues. The CDR3 DNA follows: TGTGCCAGCAGCTTAGGTGGGACAGGCAGGGAGACCCAGTACTTC. Its translation: CASSLGGTGRETQYF.

This clone was detected only once. V gene TRBV28 combines with J gene TRBJ2-7; TRBD2 matches 8 bases. The ends lost 1 base at V and 2 bases at J; junction bases unmatched: 4. The length of the CDR3 is 15 residues. Looked up from germline, CDR1 is MDHEN and CDR2 is SYDVKM. CDR3 coding DNA: TGTGCCAGCAGTTTATCAATAGCGGGGACCTACGAGCAGTACTTC. Its translation is CASSLSIAGTYEQYF.